This T cell receptor (beta chain) was observed in a study of cytomegalovirus exposure and HLA in healthy donors (dated by TCRdb to the late 2010s). Some background on the complete study: According to an earlier analysis of around 600 of the donors, some 170 million T cells yielded over 100 million unique TCR beta sequences and about 300 Gb of sequence data. An early release covering roughly 640 HLA-typed donors comprised 250 to 350 gigabases of sequencing data and around 80 million unique TCR sequences. Of the approximately 400 genotyped donors, roughly 80% fell in the genetic ancestry cluster associated with self-reported Caucasian donors. The study was designed to test whether signatures of past pathogen exposure could be identified by cataloging public T cell receptors. The study used immunosequencing to profile the T cell repertoires of more than 650 subjects and linked those repertoires to cytomegalovirus serostatus. Besides the first cohort of approximately 670 subjects, a separate validation cohort made up of 90 to 150 different subjects was used. To predict cytomegalovirus infection status, the study combined high-throughput TCR immunosequencing, statistical association of individual TCRs with disease status, and machine learning. In a later analysis, previously published TCR beta repertoires from 666 donors were re-analyzed and high-resolution HLA genotyping was added so that TCR occurrence patterns could be studied. Rather than using new phenotypic data, the later analysis identified candidate immune exposures from TCR beta sequences and from how often those sequences occurred across donors. In an earlier analysis of more than 550 of the donors, high-throughput TCR beta sequencing was used to judge whether each TCR beta V gene segment behaved as functional or pseudogenic. Donor age, sex, ethnicity and CMV serostatus were compiled alongside the repertoire data. A later genetic analysis used genome-wide SNP genotypes for about three fifths of the 666 donors, treating that subset as a discovery cohort. All discovery cohort repertoires had been generated on a single sequencing platform. Class I and class II HLA loci were covered by the typing at four-digit resolution. The number of typed donors differed by locus: about 629-630 for A, B, C, DRB1 and DQB1; some 500 for DQA1; approximately 600 for DPA1; and about 450 for DPB1. Roughly 5 DR-DQ haplotypes were handled as single units for association and clustering because linkage in the cohort was strong. Among approximately 370 genotyped donors of the cohort, an average of approximately 220,000 unique TCR beta nucleotide sequences was sequenced per donor, of which roughly 17% were non-productive.

The cohort consisted of 666 healthy bone marrow donors. Cohort members were all nominally healthy when sampled, although unrecorded immune exposures were likely present. The donor tested CMV seronegative, placing the donor among the 300 to 450 seronegative members of the cohort. A peripheral blood sample was collected from each donor, and TCR beta sequencing was performed on peripheral blood mononuclear cells. The Qiagen DNeasy Blood Extraction Kit was used to extract genomic DNA from the blood cell samples. What the work shows at the level of the full study, not this receptor alone: A later genetic analysis associated a missense DCLRE1C variant with V-gene and J-gene trimming of TCR beta chains, and an independent cohort replicated the association. Correlated functional status among segregating V segments might be attributable to linkage disequilibrium, but an unknown experimental factor could not be ruled out. Across donors, most TCR sequences were observed very rarely, whereas some public TCRs were present in many individuals. It was suggested by the authors that the approach could potentially be generalized to other disease states and immunological phenotypes. The earlier analysis of a few hundred of the donors excluded roughly 17 rarely observed V segments, including chromosome 9 orphons, because counts were too low. In a later analysis, 16,951 TCR beta sequences were associated with specific HLA alleles at a false discovery rate of 0.05. Because some donors lacked HLA typing at each locus, the association tests relied only on the typed subset. For the cohort, immune exposure information was limited to CMV serostatus. A cluster of highly shared sequence variants was judged likely to be a technical artifact of the sequencing pipeline. An earlier analysis of approximately 600 of the donors showed that most TCR beta V segments appeared in productive rearrangements either about 87% or about 30% of the time, which broadly matched IMGT annotations. Compared with equally common non-associated chains, HLA-associated TCR beta chains in a later analysis were more clonally expanded and had lower generation probabilities. Only TCR beta chains were sequenced in this cohort, and the absence of alpha or paired-chain data limited detectable features. A total of roughly 160 TCR beta chains were listed by the study as associated with cytomegalovirus. The classifier was reported to diagnose cytomegalovirus status with high specificity and sensitivity in both the original and validation cohorts. A further reported finding was that TCR beta sequences accurately predicted the HLA-A and HLA-B alleles for most subjects in the first cohort. A later analysis reported that several top co-occurrence clusters appeared linked to parvovirus B19, influenza, CMV and Epstein-Barr virus. The presence/absence analyses assumed that sequencing depth was roughly uniform across donors, and that assumption may not be true. Compared with the 666-donor mean, donors in an Asian-associated ancestry cluster had fewer N-insertions in productive TCRs, according to a later genetic analysis. In vitro tests confirmed that a few of the cytomegalovirus-associated TCR beta chains recognize cytomegalovirus antigens. In a later analysis, TCR association rates were found to vary across HLA loci, with the most associated TCRs seen for DRB1 alleles and the fewest for HLA-C alleles. Strong co-occurrence of HLA alleles, especially DR and DQ, made assigning TCR associations to individual alleles difficult. In a later analysis, most CMV-associated TCR beta chains were found to appear HLA-restricted, with HLA associations seemingly driven largely by CMV exposure.

To prepare the library, the immunoSEQ multiplex PCR assay was applied. The multiplex PCR relied on a mix of 60 forward primers for TCR Vbeta segments and 13 reverse primers for TCR Jbeta segments. A multiplex PCR assay on genomic DNA amplified the CDR3 region of rearranged TCR beta genes. The Illumina HiSeq System was used to sequence the amplified TCR beta libraries as 87-base-pair reads. The study's own analysis went as follows. A later analysis counted about 80 million unique TCR beta chains across the 550 to 750 repertoires, and some 11 million of these chains were shared by at least two donors. Raw reads were error-corrected and collapsed into unique sequences by a nearest-neighbor algorithm in which closely related sequences were merged to remove PCR and sequencing errors. Alignment of CDR3 sequences to IMGT reference sequences was used to assign V, D and J gene segments. For a sequence to be retained, at least a six-nucleotide match to both a V gene segment and a J gene segment was required. A rearrangement was called productive if the CDR3 had no stop codons and remained in frame with V and J, and every other rearrangement was called non-productive. CDR3 was defined by IMGT convention, running from the second conserved V-encoded cysteine to the conserved J-encoded phenylalanine. The earlier analysis of about 610 of the donors excluded any sequence lacking an unambiguous match to a single V gene segment. In an earlier analysis of some 590 of the donors, V segments were called functional above 56.7% productive rearrangements and were called segregating when the between-donor standard deviation exceeded 5%. A statistical classification framework was developed to diagnose cytomegalovirus status using the catalog of TCR beta chain sequences. A later analysis assigned V and J genes by comparing TCR nucleotide sequences with IMGT/GENE-DB human TR gene sequences. A later analysis assigned CDR3 sequences and most-parsimonious VDJ recombination scenarios with the TCRdist pipeline. In a later analysis, each TCR beta chain was defined by its CDR3 amino acid sequence together with its V-gene family, and reads without a unique V-gene family were excluded. To address suspected cross-contamination and a sequencing artifact, a later analysis removed 592 highly shared, low-generation-probability nucleotide sequences. In a later analysis, a clonal expansion index for each public chain was calculated from normalized within-repertoire ranks of inferred template counts. In a later analysis, generation probabilities were computed using a VDJ recombination model fitted to out-of-frame rearrangements, and the results were checked against IGoR. In a later analysis, TCR-TCR, TCR-HLA and TCR-CMV co-occurrence was scored with hypergeometric tests, and a repertoire-size bias correction was applied to TCR pairs. A later analysis estimated false discovery rates by permuting HLA or CMV assignments 20 times. A later analysis grouped co-occurring TCRs with DBSCAN, adding TCRdist sequence similarity when clustering within HLA-allele-positive subsets. Co-occurrence clustering excluded repertoires with fewer than 30,000 or more than 120,000 public chains, plus five with anomalous nucleotide sharing. The source is immuneACCESS, and TCRdb retained only in-frame sequences with V and J called. Part of the clones is not carried over; for the studies checked, unresolved V genes explain less than half of this, and the remainder is unexplained. The D gene and trimming were derived from the DNA, and the V and J assignments and clone size from that table. The table of this sample itemizes some 160,000 clones. Of the sample, approximately 2% is held by the ten largest clones.

Details on this clone: No antigen is known for it.

Sequences were obtained from PBMCs. This receptor was taken from a man younger than 40 in good health and CMV-seronegative.

The DNA reads TGTGCCACCAGCAGAGAGTCGACAGATACGCAGTATTTT. Its protein is CATSRESTDTQYF. This chain joins TRBV15 to TRBJ2-3; the D gene cannot be named for sure. CDR3 length: 13 amino acids, cysteine to phenylalanine. The read is trimmed to its CDR3 DNA, 39 bases read in frame from base 1. V and J are truncated by 0 bases and 3 bases respectively, leaving an intervening sequence of 4 bases. From a lookup of the germline V gene (reference sequence), CDR1 and CDR2 are LNHNV and YYDKDF. The reference TRBV15 and TRBJ2-3 proteins fill in what lies around the CDR3, so the full variable domain reads DAMVIQNPRYQVTQFGKPVTLSCSQTLNHNVMYWYQQKSSQAPKLLFHYYDKDFNNEADTPDNFQSRRPNTSFCFLDIRSPGLGDTAMYLCATSRESTDTQYFGPGTRLTVL.